The 18 T cell receptor beta chains presented below share a single source sample, sequenced in a study of Graves' ophthalmopathy and Graves' hyperthyroidism. TCR beta CDR3 amplification used RNA transcripts. Following a first-round RT-PCR that used HTBI primers, a second-round multiplex PCR was carried out. A single record per CDR3 protein comes from TCRdb applying MiXCR to the multiplex PCR reads. Here the sample spans around 590,000 distinct CDR3 sequences, just under 40% being singletons. The sequencing sample was made of peripheral blood or thyroid tissue (not recorded which). These TCRs come from an adult man with Graves' hyperthyroidism.

This clonotype was picked up many times. The genes are TRBV10-3 and TRBJ2-5, with D maybe TRBD1 (6 bases). The CDR3 consists of 14 residues. Germline loops: CDR1 ENHRY, CDR2 SYGVKD. V lost 6 bases and J 5 bases, leaving 16 bases between the germline ends. This CDR3 reads CAISDRPGMETQYF. The DNA of the CDR3 is TGTGCCATCAGCGACAGGCCAGGGATGGAGACCCAGTACTTC.

The V call is TRBV29-1, the J call TRBJ2-7, with 12 bases aligning to TRBD2. Germline V gives CDR1 SQVTM, CDR2 ANQGSEA. With 4 bases clipped from V and 4 bases from J, the junction kept 5 bases outside the gene matches. There are 14 residues in the CDR3. In DNA, the CDR3 is TGCAGCGTTGCCCTAGCGGGAGGGCCTTACGAGCAGTACTTC. It translates to CSVALAGGPYEQYF.

In the case of this clonotype: This may stem from a read error, because a much larger clone lies one nucleotide away. The V call is TRBV12-3 or TRBV12-4, the J call TRBJ1-1; tentative D call: TRBD1 (5 bases). CDR3 length equals 15 residues. V gave up 4 bases and J gave up 1 base, with 13 bases separating them. CDR3 amino acids: CASSYRTRANTEAFF. The DNA of the CDR3 is TGTGCCAGCAGTTACCGGACACGAGCGAACACTGAAGCTTTCTTT.

This clonotype occurred many times. The chain joins TRBV19 to TRBJ1-3, with a possible D match to TRBD1 (6 bases). V was cut by 4 bases and J by 8 bases, with 15 bases left in between. The CDR3 length is 14 residues. The germline CDR1 and CDR2 sequences are LNHDA and SQIVND (reference sequence). In DNA, the CDR3 is TGTGCCAGTAGTAGGGACATCGACCGACACACCATATATTTT. This translates into CASSRDIDRHTIYF.

CDR3 nucleotide sequence: TGCAGTGCTAGTCACCACACTGAAGCTTTCTTT. Protein product: CSASHHTEAFF. This chain joins TRBV20-1 and TRBJ1-1, with D hard to call. V was shortened by 3 bases and J by 3 bases, with 5 bases between the two germline ends. CDR1 and CDR2 (germline): DFQATT, SNEGSKA (reference sequence). This CDR3 has 11 residues.

V is TRBV19 and J is TRBJ1-1, with 10 bases that match TRBD1. This CDR3 has 12 amino acids. V was pared by 7 bases and J by 5 bases, with 1 base of the junction left unmatched. Germline CDR1 reads LNHDA; CDR2 reads SQIVND (reference sequence). The CDR3 nucleotides read TGTGCCAGTACGGGACAGGGGACTGAAGCTTTCTTT. Its protein product is CASTGQGTEAFF.

This clonotype was counted ten times or more. This chain links TRBV7-6 with TRBJ2-6, with D uncertain. Between the trimmed V and J ends, which lost 4 bases and 0 bases, there was a span of 7 bases. From germline, CDR1 is SGHVS and CDR2 FNYEAQ. This CDR3 has 15 residues. CDR3 sequence reads: CASSSTISGANVLTF. The DNA of the CDR3 is TGTGCCAGCAGCTCAACGATCTCTGGGGCCAACGTCCTGACTTTC.

The chain couples TRBV7-2 to TRBJ2-2, with TRBD2 as a possible D gene (5 bases). Trimming pared 4 bases from V and 8 bases from J, leaving 17 bases between. This CDR3 comprises 15 residues. Germline V CDR1 and CDR2: SGHTA, FQGNSA. The CDR3 protein is CASSWELLIPGELFF. CDR3 bases: TGTGCCAGCAGCTGGGAGTTGCTTATTCCGGGGGAGCTGTTTTTT.

The genes are TRBV25-1 and TRBJ2-7, with 7 bases that match TRBD1. The end of the DNA aligns better with TRBJ2-1, so the J call may be wrong. The germline CDR1 and CDR2 sequences are MGHDK and SYGVNS. The CDR3 loop spans 16 amino acids. The DNA of the CDR3 is TGTGCCAGCAGTGATCCGGTCGGGCAGGGGGACAATGAGCAGTTCTTC. Residues: CASSDPVGQGDNEQFF.

The chain has TRBV2 and TRBJ2-7; 9 positions match TRBD1. The V segment lost 7 bases and the J segment 5 bases; nucleotides outside the gene matches: 6. Germline V lookup: CDR1 SNHLY, CDR2 FYNNEI. CDR3 size: 13 residues. The CDR3 nucleotides are TGTGCCAGCAAGAGGGGACAGGGCAACGAGCAGTACTTC. It is translated as CASKRGQGNEQYF. Full variable domain (missing parts from reference TRBV2 and TRBJ2-7): EPEVTQTPSHQVTQMGQEVILRCVPISNHLYFYWYRQILGQKVEFLVSFYNNEISEKSEIFDDQFSVERPDGSNFTLKIRSTKLEDSAMYFCASKRGQGNEQYFGPGTRLTVT.

This clonotype was found many times. The chain links TRBV7-9 to TRBJ2-2; D not certain. V dropped 1 base and J dropped 0 bases, with 12 bases sitting between them. This CDR3 has 17 amino acids. Germline V CDR1 and CDR2: SEHNR, FQNEAQ (reference sequence). In nucleotides, the CDR3 is TGTGCCAGCAGCTTAGGGTCTTTTGGTGCGAACACCGGGGAGCTGTTTTTT. Its translation: CASSLGSFGANTGELFF.

This clonotype was counted many times. This rearrangement joins TRBV5-1 to TRBJ1-1, with 7 bases fitting TRBD1. Losses at the gene ends were 3 bases for V and 5 bases for J; bases not matched to a gene: 4. The CDR3 sequence is 13 residues long. CDR1 is SGHRS, CDR2 YFSETQ, per germline. Here the CDR3 DNA reads TGCGCCAGCAGCTCCCTCAGGGGGACTGAAGCTTTCTTT. The encoded protein is CASSSLRGTEAFF.

The V call is TRBV7-8, the J call TRBJ1-5; the D is unclear. Trimming shortened V by 2 bases and J by 4 bases, and 18 bases separated the two germline ends. In germline, CDR1 is SGHVS, CDR2 FQNEAQ. This CDR3 has 17 residues. In DNA form, the CDR3 reads TGTGCCAGCAGCTTAAAGGGTGCCCTCTCGGCGAATCAGCCCCAGCATTTT. It encodes CASSLKGALSANQPQHF.

A remark on this clonotype: A read error may explain this, as a much larger clone is one base away. This sequence joins TRBV5-1 and TRBJ2-2; no reliable D call. Germline lookup yields CDR1 SGHRS and CDR2 YFSETQ. Trimming removed 0 bases from V and 4 bases from J, with 13 bases in between. The CDR3 contains 16 residues. The CDR3 loop is CASSLGLGTVTGELFF. The CDR3 DNA reads as TGCGCCAGCAGCTTGGGTCTGGGAACGGTCACCGGGGAGCTGTTTTTT.

This clonotype came up many times. V usage is TRBV7-2 and J usage is TRBJ1-1; 12 nucleotides match TRBD1. Germline V gene data show CDR1 as SGHTA and CDR2 as FQGNSA. The CDR3 consists of 17 residues. J was trimmed by 1 base and V by 5 bases; bases with no gene match: 8. The chain's CDR3 is CASSPRGQGAKNTEAFF. CDR3 DNA sequence: TGTGCCAGCAGCCCAAGGGGACAGGGGGCGAAGAACACTGAAGCTTTCTTT.

For this clonotype: The CDR3 end shows no conserved phenylalanine or tryptophan, and so a read error is likely. It is unclear where the CDR3 begins or ends on the DNA, so no DNA is shown, and the CDR3 is as TCRdb lists it. The CDR3 sequence: CASSSHVG. V is TRBV5-1 and J is TRBJ2-7. Both ends counted, the CDR3 spans 8 residues. Germline V gene sequence: CDR1 SGHRS, CDR2 YFSETQ.

The chain carries TRBV7-2 and TRBJ1-5, with 8 bases aligning to TRBD1. Germline V gene data show CDR1 as SGHTA and CDR2 as FQGNSA. This CDR3 spans 13 amino acids. Unmatched junction bases numbered 2, after V lost 5 bases and J lost 5 bases. The CDR3 loop is CASSRTGHQPQHF. The CDR3 nucleotides read TGTGCCAGCAGCCGGACAGGGCATCAGCCCCAGCATTTT.

This clonotype has only a few counts. The genes are TRBV27 and TRBJ2-7; the D gene is possibly TRBD1 (5 bases). CDR3 length: 12 residues. The V end was cut by 8 bases, the J end by 4 bases, with 12 bases between. The germline CDR1 and CDR2 sequences are MNHEY and SMNVEV (reference sequence). CDR3 loop: CASLGPQYEQYF. For the CDR3, the DNA is TGTGCCAGCCTGGGGCCCCAGTACGAGCAGTACTTC.